This T cell receptor beta chain was captured by sequencing in a study of T cells in Graves' hyperthyroidism and ophthalmopathy. Overall study: Peripheral blood draws took place at initial diagnosis, ahead of any treatment. Study results and limitations: Peripheral blood also featured most of the thyroid clonotypes expanded above 0.001.

Patients aged 18 to 65 had newly diagnosed hyperthyroidism lasting under 2 months. From approximately 9.1 ml of fresh peripheral blood, PBMCs were isolated. CDR3 size: 14 residues. Germline V gene lookup returns CDR1 MNHEY and CDR2 SVGEGT. Deletions cut 6 bases from V and 7 bases from J, with 19 bases between. The table lists this clonotype with many counts. The antigen is unknown. Template material for amplifying TCR beta CDR3 regions consisted of RNA transcripts. Researchers ran a first-round RT-PCR on the TCR CDR3 using the HTBI primer set. TCRdb fed the multiplex PCR reads into MiXCR, producing one record per CDR3 protein. The sample contains approximately 590,000 distinct CDR3 sequences, 15% to 18% of which appear only once.

This receptor was obtained from a woman in her 30s with Graves' hyperthyroidism. The rearrangement joins TRBV6-2 or TRBV6-3 to TRBJ2-7, with a weak D call TRBD1 (6 bases). The specimen was blood. The CDR3 DNA reads TGTGCCAGCAGCCCATACAGGGTATCGGGAGAGCAGTACTTC. Encoded protein: CASSPYRVSGEQYF.